These 15 T cell receptor beta chains came from one sample sequenced in a study of T-cell reconstitution after alpha-beta-depleted transplantation in children. The TCRbeta library was prepared with unique molecular identifiers. In TCRdb, the PCR reads were re-called with MiXCR into one record per CDR3 protein. The sample has roughly 340,000 distinct CDR3 sequences; 15% to 20% are singletons. Sequenced material: PBMCs, mostly from graft donor cells, taken 360 days after TCRalphabeta/CD19-depleted stem cell transplant. The source of these receptors is a male patient aged 2 to 10 who had a stem cell transplant for acute lymphoblastic leukemia, so the T cells may come from the graft donor.

This clonotype was found many times. V is TRBV24-1 and J is TRBJ2-1; 7 bases map to TRBD2. The CDR3 is 14 residues long. Trimming cost V 5 bases and J 1 base; bases outside gene matches: 1. Germline CDR1 KGHDR, CDR2 SFDVKD. CDR3 loop: CATSGGRSYNEQFF. The CDR3 coding sequence is TGTGCCACCAGTGGCGGGAGATCCTACAATGAGCAGTTCTTC.

This clonotype was recorded many times. The rearrangement joins TRBV12-3 or TRBV12-4 to TRBJ2-1; no clear D. V dropped 4 bases and J dropped 7 bases, with 5 bases sitting between them. The CDR3 covers 11 residues. The CDR3 spells CASSWRNEQFF. The CDR3 DNA sequence: TGTGCCAGCAGTTGGAGAAATGAGCAGTTCTTC.

This chain uses TRBV6-5 with TRBJ2-7, with D possibly matching TRBD1 (6 bases). CDR1 is MNHEY and CDR2 is SVGAGI in the germline V gene. V was cut by 2 bases and J by 2 bases, with 13 bases left in between. The CDR3 sequence is 15 residues long. This chain's CDR3 is CASSYRRRTAYEQYF. The CDR3 coding sequence is TGTGCCAGCAGTTACCGCCGGAGGACAGCCTACGAGCAGTACTTC.

On this clonotype: Given a much more abundant clone one base away, this may be a read error. The chain combines TRBV29-1 with TRBJ2-3; tentatively, D is TRBD1 (5 bases). From germline, CDR1 is SQVTM and CDR2 ANQGSEA. The CDR3 spans 15 residues. This chain's CDR3 is CSVERSQGYSDTEYF. DNA for the CDR3: TGCAGCGTTGAACGGAGTCAGGGATATTCAGATACGGAGTATTTT.

This clonotype came up many times. J is TRBJ2-3 and V is TRBV10-3, with 7 nucleotides matching TRBD2. With V trimmed by 4 bases and J by 1 base, 2 bases remained unmatched. The CDR3 covers 14 residues. Germline V CDR1 and CDR2: ENHRY, SYGVKD. The CDR3 DNA sequence: TGTGCCATCAGTGCCAGCGGGGGCACAGATACGCAGTATTTT. As protein: CAISASGGTDTQYF.

Notes on this clonotype: A much larger clone lies a single base off, so this may be a read error. The CDR3 end shows no conserved phenylalanine or tryptophan, and so a read error is likely. The chain joins TRBV12-3 or TRBV12-4 to TRBJ2-7; possibly TRBD1 for D (6 bases). There are 16 residues in the CDR3. V lost 3 bases and J lost 3, with 18 bases in between. CDR3 in DNA: TGTGCCAGCAGTTTCTCTAGACAGGCCACAGGCTACGAGCAGTACTCC. Its translation is CASSFSRQATGYEQYS.

The CDR3 DNA sequence: TGCAGTGCTAGAGTGGGCGCCTCTGGAAACACCATATATTTT. Amino acids: CSARVGASGNTIYF. V is TRBV20-1 and J is TRBJ1-3; D unresolved. The germline V gene has CDR1 DFQATT and CDR2 SNEGSKA (reference sequence). CDR3 length equals 14 residues. With 1 base removed from V and 0 bases from J, the gap between germline ends came to 7 bases.

The rearrangement joins TRBV5-5 to TRBJ2-1; no definite D call. V was clipped by 1 base and J by 5 bases, with 19 bases between them. CDR1 and CDR2 from the germline V gene are SGHKS and YYEKEE (reference sequence). This CDR3 is built from 17 residues. DNA for the CDR3: TGTGCCAGCAGCTTGCCCGCACTTGCTGTTCTAGACAATGAGCAGTTCTTC. Protein sequence: CASSLPALAVLDNEQFF.

This clonotype was observed a handful of times. The chain joins TRBV7-2 to TRBJ1-6, with D maybe TRBD1 (5 bases). This CDR3 has 13 residues. From germline, CDR1 is SGHTA and CDR2 FQGNSA. V was clipped by 6 bases and J by 14 bases, with 17 bases between them. The CDR3 protein is CASREEGPRALHF. In DNA, the CDR3 is TGTGCCAGCAGGGAGGAGGGGCCGAGGGCCCTCCACTTT.

The chain is built from TRBV10-3 and TRBJ1-6; 8 bases are shared with TRBD1. The CDR3 extends over 16 amino acids. After removal of 5 bases from V and 5 bases from J, the junction contained 8 bases not matched to a gene. Looked up from germline, CDR1 is ENHRY and CDR2 is SYGVKD. The CDR3 sequence is CAISLAGTGNNSPLHF. The CDR3 DNA reads TGTGCCATCAGTTTGGCGGGGACAGGCAATAATTCACCCCTCCACTTT.

The rearrangement uses TRBV4-3 and TRBJ2-7; 8 nucleotides line up with TRBD2. The CDR3 totals 15 residues. The junction had 6 bases not matched to a gene; V was cut back by 3 bases and J by 2 bases. Germline V lookup: CDR1 LGHNA, CDR2 YSLEER. The CDR3 region is CASSHGTSGPYEQYF. The DNA for the CDR3 is TGCGCCAGCAGCCATGGAACTAGCGGCCCCTACGAGCAGTACTTC.

This clonotype was detected ten times or more. The chain couples TRBV28 to TRBJ2-2; D is tentatively TRBD1 or TRBD2 (5 bases each). Trimming pared 2 bases from V and 5 bases from J, leaving 12 bases between. Per germline, CDR1 MDHEN and CDR2 SYDVKM. The CDR3 contains 15 residues. The CDR3 nucleotides read TGTGCCAGCAGTTTAGGGACCTTAGGAACCGGGGAGCTGTTTTTT. The encoded protein is CASSLGTLGTGELFF.

This chain uses TRBV28 with TRBJ2-7; 7 bases match TRBD1. Trimming removed 2 bases from V and 7 bases from J; junction bases left unmatched: 8. The CDR3 totals 14 residues. Germline loops: CDR1 MDHEN, CDR2 SYDVKM. CDR3 in amino acids: CASSLGTDFWEQYF. CDR3 DNA: TGTGCCAGCAGTTTAGGGACAGACTTTTGGGAGCAGTACTTC.

The chain links TRBV4-2 to TRBJ1-2, with 7 bases fitting TRBD1. Germline V gene sequence: CDR1 LGHNA, CDR2 YNFKEQ. The trim removed 4 bases at V and 4 bases at J, leaving 6 bases unmatched. The CDR3 length is 14 residues. Here the CDR3 reads CASSPDRVVYGYTF. The CDR3 DNA reads as TGTGCCAGCAGCCCCGACAGGGTAGTCTATGGCTACACCTTC.

This clonotype was seen more than once but under ten times. The rearrangement uses TRBV2 and TRBJ1-3; perhaps TRBD1 as D (5 bases). Germline V gene data show CDR1 as SNHLY and CDR2 as FYNNEI. CDR3 length equals 14 residues. Trimming left V 6 bases short and J 0 bases short, with 9 bases between. This CDR3 reads CASSGTASGNTIYF. CDR3 nucleotide sequence: TGTGCCAGCAGCGGGACGGCCTCTGGAAACACCATATATTTT.